Sequencing of this T cell receptor beta chain was carried out in a study of blood T cell repertoires in COVID-19. Trimming at V came to 1 base and at J to 2 bases, leaving 2 bases not matched to a gene. CDR1 and CDR2 from the germline V gene are SGHVS and FNYEAQ. This CDR3 region has 15 residues. As processed by the authors: Cell counts per sample came from amplifying reference gene primers. Sequencing used immunoSEQ multiplex PCR; TCRdb keeps in-frame clones, though not all of them. V and J calls and clone size follow that table, whereas D and trimming were derived from the DNA. The sample comprises about 64,000 clones, about 86% of which are singletons, and 1.2% rests with the top ten.

V gene TRBV7-6 combines with J gene TRBJ2-3; TRBD1 aligns across 8 bases. Input material: peripheral blood. This receptor was obtained from a man aged 40-49 years with acute or convalescent COVID-19. The CDR3 DNA is TGTGCCAGCAGCTTAGGGACAGGGACCACAGATACGCAGTATTTT. Protein: CASSLGTGTTDTQYF.